A selection of T cell receptor beta chains follows, all from one sample in a study of cytomegalovirus exposure and HLA in healthy donors. Sequencing was performed with immunoSEQ multiplex PCR; in TCRdb, only in-frame clones are kept and a portion is missing. This sample has over 150,000 clones; 65% to 70% occur once, and the top ten carry 4% to 5.5%. The sample comprised PBMCs. The receptors were gathered from a woman aged 18-30 years in good health and CMV-seropositive. CDR3s include the opening cysteine and the closing phenylalanine or tryptophan. A D gene is named only where the DNA matches it firmly. Expanded clones are given a class, and other clones once, few, many or no size at all.

>-|TRBV5-1|TRBD1|TRBJ1-1
TGCGCCAGCAGCGTGACAGGGACGAGGGACACTGAAGCTTTCTTT
CASSVTGTRDTEAFF
>few|TRBV28|-|TRBJ2-7
TGTGCCAGCAGACGCCGGGAGACCGAGCAGTACTTC
CASRRRETEQYF
>-|TRBV18|TRBD2|TRBJ2-1
TGTGCCAGCTCCCCAGTAGCGGGCTCCTACAATGAGCAGTTCTTC
CASSPVAGSYNEQFF
>-|TRBV6-5|-|TRBJ1-1
TGTGCCAGCAGTTACCTAGGACAGATCTCGAACACTGAAGCTTTCTTT
CASSYLGQISNTEAFF
>few|TRBV11-3|TRBD2|TRBJ2-1
TGTGCCAGCAGCTTCTTAGCGGGGGGCCAGCAGTTCTTC
CASSFLAGGQQFF
>-|TRBV6-6|TRBD2|TRBJ2-7
TGTGCCAGCAGTTACTCAACAGCGGGGGCCTACGAGCAGTACTTC
CASSYSTAGAYEQYF
>-|TRBV7-9|TRBD2|TRBJ2-7
TGTGCCAGCACCCCGGGACTAGCGTCCTACGAGCAGTACTTC
CASTPGLASYEQYF
>-|TRBV28|TRBD1|TRBJ1-2
TGTGCCACTCAGGGGGCAGGCTATGGCTACACCTTC
CATQGAGYGYTF
>-|TRBV7-9|-|TRBJ1-2
TGTGCCAGCAGCAGGCCGGCCGGGGGCTACACCTTC
CASSRPAGGYTF
>once|TRBV9|-|TRBJ2-5
TGTGCCAGCAGCGTTTCCGGTGGGGCGGTGGAGACCCAGTACTTC
CASSVSGGAVETQYF
>-|TRBV27|-|TRBJ1-1
TGTGCCAGCAGTCTTAGGGCAAAAGGTCGGGGGAACACTGAAGCTTTCTTT
CASSLRAKGRGNTEAFF
>-|TRBV7-9|TRBD1|TRBJ1-2
TGTGCCAGCAGTTTCGTGATGACAGGGATGGATGGCTACACCTTC
CASSFVMTGMDGYTF
>-|TRBV27|-|TRBJ2-1
TGTGCCAGCACCCTGTTTGGCGACGTAGCCTCCTTCTCCTACAATGAGCAGTTCTTC
CASTLFGDVASFSYNEQFF
>-|TRBV6-5|-|TRBJ2-7
TGTGCCAGCAGTTACTCGAGGACAGCATACGAGCAGTACTTC
CASSYSRTAYEQYF
>-|TRBV18|TRBD1|TRBJ2-5
TGTGCCAGCTCAAGCAACAGGGGCCCCATGGAGACCCAGTACTTC
CASSSNRGPMETQYF
>few|TRBV5-1|-|TRBJ2-3
TGCGCCAGCAGCTTGGATCCGGATACGCAGTATTTT
CASSLDPDTQYF
>-|TRBV27|TRBD1|TRBJ2-2
TGTGCCAGCAGTTTATTGACAGGGACCGGCGGGGAGCTGTTTTTT
CASSLLTGTGGELFF
>-|TRBV5-1|-|TRBJ1-2
TGCGCCAGCAGCGGACTGTTTAACTATGGCTACACCTTC
CASSGLFNYGYTF
>once|TRBV7-2|-|TRBJ1-1
TGTGCCAGCAGCTTCGACAGGACGAACACTGAAGCTTTCTTT
CASSFDRTNTEAFF
>-|TRBV30|-|TRBJ2-5
TGTGCCGGAAATTCGCAGGGGCCCGGAGAGACCCAGTACTTC
CAGNSQGPGETQYF
>-|TRBV7-8|-|TRBJ2-1
TGTGCCAGCAGCTTCGGACTTGAGCAGTTCTTC
CASSFGLEQFF
>-|TRBV7-6|-|TRBJ2-7
TGTGCCAGCAGCTTAGTACAGGGAGGGGTCAGCGAGCAGTACTTC
CASSLVQGGVSEQYF
>-|TRBV6-1|TRBD1|TRBJ2-1
TGTGCCAGCAGTGAAGCCCTGGGACAGGGGGCCGTTGAGCAGTTCTTC
CASSEALGQGAVEQFF
>-|TRBV5-3|-|TRBJ1-4
TGTGCCAGAAGCTTGGGACAGTCGGATGAAAAACTGTTTTTT
CARSLGQSDEKLFF
>-|TRBV5-1|TRBD2|TRBJ2-7
TGCGCCAGCAGCTGGGCCAGGCTAGCGGCTTACGAGCAGTACTTC
CASSWARLAAYEQYF
>-|TRBV19|TRBD2|TRBJ2-1
TGTGCCAGTAGCACTAGCGGGAGGGCCCGGGAGCAGTTCTTC
CASSTSGRAREQFF
>-|TRBV11-2|-|TRBJ1-1
TGTGCCAGCAGCTTAGGGGGGCTGTTAAACACTGAAGCTTTCTTT
CASSLGGLLNTEAFF
>-|TRBV29-1|TRBD2|TRBJ2-1
TGCAGCGCTAGAACTAGCGAGAACTACAATGAGCAGTTCTTC
CSARTSENYNEQFF
>once|TRBV7-9|-|TRBJ1-3
TGTGCCAGCAGTCAGCAGGGATCTGGAAACACCATATATTTT
CASSQQGSGNTIYF
>few|TRBV18|-|TRBJ1-1
TGTGCCAGCTCACCACCGCCAGGACTTGCTGAAGCTTTCTTT
CASSPPPGLAEAFF
>-|TRBV11-2|-|TRBJ2-7
TGTGCCAGCAGCCCCCTTACAGACGAGCAGTACTTC
CASSPLTDEQYF
>-|TRBV5-5|-|TRBJ1-6
TGTGCCAGCAGCTTACAGGGTTCCTCTAATTCACCCCTCCACTTT
CASSLQGSSNSPLHF
>-|TRBV10-3|TRBD2|TRBJ2-2
TGTGCCATCAGTGAGTCCGGGGGGGCCGTATCCGGGGAGCTGTTTTTT
CAISESGGAVSGELFF
>few|TRBV27|-|TRBJ2-7
TGTGCCAGCAGTTTAGAGAGGGCAGGCTACGAGCAGTACTTC
CASSLERAGYEQYF
>-|TRBV7-2|-|TRBJ1-5
TGTGCCAGCAGCTTGCCCCTGGGGGCCCATCAGCCCCAGCATTTT
CASSLPLGAHQPQHF
>-|TRBV5-1|-|TRBJ1-5
TGCGCCAGCAGCTCGGGCTACAGGGACGGTCAGCCCCAGCATTTT
CASSSGYRDGQPQHF
>few|TRBV19|TRBD1|TRBJ1-5
TGTGCCAGTAGTACGATCTCCGGGACAGGGTTTCAGCCCCAGCATTTT
CASSTISGTGFQPQHF
>-|TRBV6-1|TRBD2|TRBJ2-7
TGTGCCAGCAGTCCCAAGGGAGGGCATTCCTACGAGCAGTACTTC
CASSPKGGHSYEQYF
>once|TRBV28|TRBD1|TRBJ1-1
TGTGCCAGCAGTTGGGTCTCAGGGGGCTCGAACACTGAAGCTTTCTTT
CASSWVSGGSNTEAFF
>-|TRBV10-3|TRBD2|TRBJ2-5
TGTGCCATCAGGTCTAGCGGGGGGCATGAGGCCCAGTACTTC
CAIRSSGGHEAQYF
>-|TRBV7-2|TRBD1|TRBJ2-3
TGTGCCAGCAGCTTGAGTTTCAGGGGGCGAGATACGCAGTATTTT
CASSLSFRGRDTQYF
>-|TRBV30|-|TRBJ1-5
TGTGCCTGGGGGGGCAGAGGAAATCAGCCCCAGCATTTT
CAWGGRGNQPQHF